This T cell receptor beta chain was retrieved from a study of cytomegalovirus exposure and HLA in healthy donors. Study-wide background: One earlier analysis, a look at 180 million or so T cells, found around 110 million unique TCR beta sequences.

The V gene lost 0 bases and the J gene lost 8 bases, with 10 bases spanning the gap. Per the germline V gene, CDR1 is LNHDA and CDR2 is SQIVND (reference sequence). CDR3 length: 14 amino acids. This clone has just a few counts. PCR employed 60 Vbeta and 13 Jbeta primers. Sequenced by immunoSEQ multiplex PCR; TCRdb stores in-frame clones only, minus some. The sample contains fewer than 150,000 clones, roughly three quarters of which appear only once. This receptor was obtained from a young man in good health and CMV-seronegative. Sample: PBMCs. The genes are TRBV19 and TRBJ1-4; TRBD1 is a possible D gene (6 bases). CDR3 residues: CASSIDTGREKLFF. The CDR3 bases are TGTGCCAGTAGTATAGATACAGGGCGAGAAAAACTGTTTTTT.